The 14 T cell receptor beta chains below come from one sample, sequenced in a study of early T cells in non-severe SARS-CoV-2 infection. TCRdb re-derived calls from the 5' RACE reads in MiXCR, one entry per CDR3 protein. The sample holds about 130,000 distinct CDR3 sequences, 14% to 15% seen once. Sequencing input: whole blood. These receptor sequences come from an adult who was a healthcare worker with PCR-confirmed SARS-CoV-2 infection or an uninfected control (not recorded which).

J is TRBJ2-1 and V is TRBV12-2; TRBD1, as called in the table, went unchecked against the DNA. TRBV12-2 is a pseudogene. The CDR3 runs to 13 residues. CDR3 coding DNA: TGTGCAAGTCGCTTCTCTCAGGGATATGAGCAGTTCTTC. Encoded protein: CASRFSQGYEQFF.

This clonotype appeared a few times. The rearrangement links TRBV6-1 to TRBJ2-3, with 10 bases that match TRBD2. Losses at the gene ends were 6 bases for V and 2 bases for J; bases not matched to a gene: 5. The CDR3 covers 15 residues. Germline CDR1 is MNHNS and CDR2 is SASEGT. The CDR3 coding sequence is TGTGCCAGCAGCGCCGGGACTAGCGTCACAGATACGCAGTATTTT. It translates to CASSAGTSVTDTQYF.

This clonotype was observed a few times. The chain combines TRBV7-9 with TRBJ2-1, with D maybe TRBD1 (6 bases). CDR3 length: 12 residues. From germline, CDR1 is SEHNR and CDR2 FQNEAQ (reference sequence). V dropped 5 bases and J dropped 7 bases, with 9 bases sitting between them. The CDR3, as DNA: TGTGCCAGCAGCCAGCAGGGGAATGAGCAGTTCTTC. Translation gives CASSQQGNEQFF.

This chain uses TRBV2 with TRBJ1-1, with 7 bases aligning to TRBD1. CDR1 SNHLY and CDR2 FYNNEI come from the germline V gene. Trimming removed 9 bases from V and 1 base from J; junction bases left unmatched: 5. The CDR3 spans 13 residues. CDR3 bases: TGTGCCAGGACGACAGGGAGGAACACTGAAGCTTTCTTT. Protein sequence: CARTTGRNTEAFF.

This clonotype was seen many times. The rearrangement uses TRBV1 and TRBJ2-7; the table's D call TRBD1 went unverified against the DNA. TRBV1 is deemed a pseudogene. The CDR3 covers 15 residues. The DNA of the CDR3 is TGCACCAGCAGCCCGCGGAGGCGGGGGTCCTACGAGCAGTACTTC. Amino acid sequence: CTSSPRRRGSYEQYF.

This clonotype came up a few times. This chain uses TRBV6-2 or TRBV6-3 with TRBJ2-3, with a tentative D call TRBD2 (6 bases). V was cut by 7 bases and J by 1 base, with 27 bases left in between. The germline V gene has CDR1 MNHEY and CDR2 SVGEGT. The CDR3 is 19 amino acids. The CDR3 sequence is CASTRPGLEGTSGTDTQYF. CDR3 DNA: TGTGCCAGCACCAGGCCGGGACTGGAAGGGACCTCTGGCACAGATACGCAGTATTTT.

The chain links TRBV12-3 or TRBV12-4 to TRBJ2-2; no clear D gene. V was shortened by 7 bases and J by 1 base, with 10 bases between the two germline ends. This CDR3 region has 14 residues. The CDR3 DNA is TGTGCCAGCACCCTTTTCCAGAACACCGGGGAGCTGTTTTTT. It encodes CASTLFQNTGELFF.

The rearrangement joins TRBV4-2 to TRBJ2-1, with 8 positions matching TRBD2. Germline V CDR1 and CDR2: LGHNA, YNFKEQ. The CDR3 spans 17 residues. With 3 bases clipped from V and 4 bases from J, the junction kept 11 bases outside the gene matches. The CDR3 loop reads CASSQYTGTSGYNEQFF. The DNA for the CDR3 is TGTGCCAGCAGCCAGTATACCGGGACTAGTGGGTACAATGAGCAGTTCTTC.

This clonotype occurred a few times. CDR3 coding DNA: TGCGCCAGCAGCCACCCTCTAAAGCGGCCCCACAATGAGCAGTTCTTC. Protein: CASSHPLKRPHNEQFF. The rearrangement joins TRBV4-1 to TRBJ2-1, with D possibly being TRBD2 (5 bases). This CDR3 region has 16 residues. Germline values: CDR1 MGHRA, CDR2 YSYEKL. The V and J ends lost 3 bases and 5 bases respectively, with 17 bases between them.

The sample holds many counts of this clonotype. This sequence joins TRBV2 and TRBJ2-3, with 7 bases lining up with TRBD2. This CDR3 has 14 residues. After removal of 7 bases from V and 2 bases from J, the junction contained 6 bases not matched to a gene. Germline V CDR1 and CDR2: SNHLY, FYNNEI. CDR3 nucleotide sequence: TGTGCCAGCAAGGCGGGGGAGCTCACAGATACGCAGTATTTT. Protein sequence: CASKAGELTDTQYF.

In its sample, this clonotype was seen a few times. The V gene is TRBV29-1, the J gene TRBJ2-7, with a weak D call TRBD1 (6 bases). Germline CDR1 and CDR2: SQVTM and ANQGSEA. CDR3 length: 12 residues. Trimming shortened V by 7 bases and J by 6 bases, and 16 bases separated the two germline ends. This chain's CDR3 is CSAGQTGGEQYF. CDR3 nucleotide sequence: TGCAGCGCCGGACAGACGGGCGGCGAGCAGTACTTC.

The chain couples TRBV7-9 to TRBJ1-1, with D tentatively TRBD1 (5 bases). This CDR3 spans 14 amino acids. Looked up from germline, CDR1 is SEHNR and CDR2 is FQNEAQ (reference sequence). The V gene lost 5 bases and the J gene lost 1 base, with 11 bases spanning the gap. Written as DNA, the CDR3 is TGTGCCAGCAGCCAAACCACAGGGAACACTGAAGCTTTCTTT. As protein: CASSQTTGNTEAFF.

This clonotype was observed a handful of times. The chain couples TRBV6-6 to TRBJ1-4, with D perhaps matching TRBD1 (5 bases). V was pared by 5 bases and J by 10 bases, with 26 bases between. CDR1 and CDR2 from the germline V gene are MNHNY and SVGAGI (reference sequence). This CDR3 contains 17 residues. As DNA, the CDR3 is TGTGCCAGCAGTCCCTTGACCCCTTGGACGGGACGGGGAAAACTGTTTTTT. It specifies CASSPLTPWTGRGKLFF.

J is TRBJ1-2 and V is TRBV20-1, with a possible D match to TRBD1 (6 bases). The CDR3 runs to 14 residues. Per germline, CDR1 DFQATT and CDR2 SNEGSKA (reference sequence). V was pared by 6 bases and J by 4 bases, with 18 bases between. CDR3 protein: CSAQGKRESYGYTF. As DNA, the CDR3 is TGCAGTGCCCAGGGGAAAAGGGAATCCTATGGCTACACCTTC.